The 5 T cell receptor beta chains given below trace back to one sample, sequenced in a study of OX40 agonist ivuxolimab in advanced cancers. The data were produced by immunoSEQ multiplex PCR, yet TCRdb's version contains in-frame clones alone and is incomplete. The data contain about 60,000 clones, around nine tenths of them singletons. The starting material was CD4+ or CD8+ T cells sorted from blood, obtained in a trial of the OX40 agonist ivuxolimab. The origin of the receptors is an adult with an advanced solid tumor such as melanoma, head and neck, liver or kidney cancer.

The genes are TRBV28 and TRBJ1-1; D remains unclear. This CDR3 comprises 13 residues. CDR1 is MDHEN, CDR2 SYDVKM, per germline. Trimming pared 5 bases from V and 1 base from J, leaving 8 bases between. The CDR3 coding sequence is TGTGCCAGCAGTACGTTGTGGAACACTGAAGCTTTCTTT. This sequence encodes CASSTLWNTEAFF.

The chain uses TRBV5-1 and TRBJ2-3, with TRBD1 matching over 8 bases. This CDR3 region has 15 residues. V shed 3 bases and J 4 bases; nucleotides not matched to a gene: 7. Germline CDR1 SGHRS, CDR2 YFSETQ. CDR3 loop: CASSSSGGGADTQYF. In DNA form, the CDR3 reads TGCGCCAGCAGCTCCTCAGGGGGCGGCGCAGATACGCAGTATTTT.

To note about this clone: Mismatch with germline at one junction end may stem from a read error. This sequence joins TRBV19 and TRBJ2-3; D possibly corresponds to TRBD1 (6 bases). Germline values: CDR1 LNHDA, CDR2 SQIVND (reference sequence). The length of the CDR3 is 18 residues. The DNA for the CDR3 is TGTGTCAGTAGCCCCTGGACCGGGACACACAGGTACACAGATACGCAGTATTTT. Translating gives CVSSPWTGTHRYTDTQYF.

The chain links TRBV28 to TRBJ2-7; D is undetermined. The CDR3 is 12 residues long. Per the germline V gene, CDR1 is MDHEN and CDR2 is SYDVKM. V was cut by 4 bases and J by 2 bases, with 6 bases left in between. CDR3 sequence: CASSSPPYEQYF. CDR3 DNA: TGTGCCAGCAGTTCCCCCCCCTACGAGCAGTACTTC.

The V and J genes are TRBV6-1 and TRBJ2-7; TRBD2 aligns across 16 bases. The CDR3 is made up of 17 amino acids. Germline-derived CDR1 and CDR2 are MNHNS and SASEGT. Trimming took 4 bases from V and 1 from J; bases not matched to a gene: 4. Here the CDR3 reads CASSAGLAGGESYEQYF. For the CDR3, the DNA is TGTGCCAGCAGTGCGGGACTAGCGGGAGGGGAGTCCTACGAGCAGTACTTC.